This entry features one T cell receptor beta chain sequence. The antigen is not known. CD45RO/CCR7/CD25/CD127/CD95/CD27 separated CD4+ naive, central memory, regulatory and stem cell-like memory cells by sorting. This sample is part of a study of beta chain features in type 1 diabetes. About the research overall: Across all samples, around 98 million sorted cells were examined.

Notes on the study in general: The study notes PCR might favor shorter templates equally in patients and controls.

What was sequenced were expressed TCRB transcripts, since all of the isolated RNA had been reverse transcribed. The assay was immunoSEQ multiplex PCR, and TCRdb's table has in-frame clones only and misses some. The sample contains 450,000 or so clones, roughly 10% of which appear only once. Sequencing was done on a sample of naive CD4+ T cells from blood. The sequence came from a young woman in good health.

CDR3 sequence (DNA): TGTGCCAGCAGAGTTGGACAGGAGGGAGAAGCTTTCTTT. It codes for CASRVGQEGEAFF. V is TRBV5-4 and J is TRBJ1-1; 7 positions agree with TRBD1. Per the germline V gene, CDR1 is SGHNT and CDR2 is YYREEE (reference sequence). The CDR3 is 13 amino acids. V shed 5 bases, J shed 8 bases, and the junction held 9 bases outside the gene matches. Full variable domain (outside the CDR3, taken from reference TRBV5-4 and TRBJ1-1): ETGVTQSPTHLIKTRGQQVTLRCSSQSGHNTVSWYQQALGQGPQFIFQYYREEENGRGNFPPRFSGLQFPNYSSELNVNALELDDSALYLCASRVGQEGEAFFGQGTRLTVV.